This T cell receptor beta chain was obtained from a study of blood T cell repertoires in COVID-19. The CDR3 totals 15 residues. J lost 5 bases, V lost 3 bases, and 8 bases had no gene match. CDR1 is SGHKS and CDR2 is YYEKEE in the germline V gene (reference sequence). Using immunoSEQ multiplex PCR, the repertoire was profiled, and TCRdb retains in-frame clones only, with some absent. The table records about 160,000 clones, roughly 85% of them present only once. The specimen was peripheral blood. The rearrangement uses TRBV5-5 and TRBJ2-5; 9 bases fit TRBD2. This sequence was found in a human donor with acute or convalescent COVID-19. The donor label of this sample is uncertain. The chain's CDR3 is CASSSPGLALETQYF. The DNA for the CDR3 is TGTGCCAGCAGCTCCCCGGGACTAGCTCTCGAGACCCAGTACTTC.